These T cell receptor beta chains were read from a single sample in a study of T-cell memory formation after mild COVID-19. From the 5' RACE reads, TCRdb called clonotypes with MiXCR, one entry per CDR3 protein. The sample records some 350,000 distinct CDR3 sequences, about 16% being singletons. Sequences were obtained from PBMCs or a T cell subset sorted from them (not recorded which). These receptors all come from a young man who had mild COVID-19 (a few samples of this study predate the infection). Cell type and time point are not known. Both conserved end residues are part of each CDR3. Fields, in order: J gene, clone size, D gene, V gene, CDR3 DNA, CDR3 protein. The D gene is left open where the match is weak. Some rows mark clone size as missing; the rest say once, few, many or name a class of expanded clone.

TRBJ2-1,few,TRBD1,TRBV7-6,TGTGCCAGCAGCTCGGACAGGGAAGAGTTCTTC,CASSSDREEFF
TRBJ1-2,few,-,TRBV10-3,TGTGCCATCAGTGAGTCGCTCCAGGGAAGCGGCTACACCTTC,CAISESLQGSGYTF
TRBJ2-7,many,-,TRBV12-3/TRBV12-4,TGTGCCAGCAAAATTCTAGGCCTGCCCGAGCAGTACTTC,CASKILGLPEQYF
TRBJ1-2,-,-,TRBV29-1,TGCAGCGTGGGTAGTCAGGGGAATGGCTACACCTTC,CSVGSQGNGYTF
TRBJ1-3,few,TRBD1,TRBV28,TGTGCCAGCAGCCCTACCCGCGACAGGGACGGAAACACCATATATTTT,CASSPTRDRDGNTIYF
TRBJ2-1,few,-,TRBV12-3/TRBV12-4,TGTGCCAGCAGTTTGTTCTCTCGGGGGACGGCTGAGCAGTTCTTC,CASSLFSRGTAEQFF
TRBJ1-3,few,-,TRBV9,TGTGCCAGCAGTGAATCTACAGTCCCTGGAAACACCATATATTTT,CASSESTVPGNTIYF
TRBJ2-2,-,-,TRBV2,TGTGCCAGCAGCCGGCTAGCTAACACCGGGGAGCTGTTTTTT,CASSRLANTGELFF
TRBJ1-2,-,-,TRBV19,TGTGCCAGTAGTATCACGGGGGGCATCTATGGCTACACCTTC,CASSITGGIYGYTF
TRBJ2-1,many,TRBD2,TRBV5-1,TGCGCCAGCAGCTTCCGACTAGCGGGGGGGTACAATGAGCAGTTCTTC,CASSFRLAGGYNEQFF
TRBJ2-3,-,TRBD2,TRBV5-6,TGTGCCAGCAGCGTTAGCGGGGGGTCAGATACGCAGTATTTT,CASSVSGGSDTQYF
TRBJ1-5,-,TRBD1,TRBV12-3/TRBV12-4,TGTGCCAGCAGATTGGCGGGACAGAGCAATCAGCCCCAGCATTTT,CASRLAGQSNQPQHF
TRBJ1-2,-,TRBD1,TRBV5-6,TGTGCCAGCAGCTTCGCAGACAGGGTGTATGGCTACACCTTC,CASSFADRVYGYTF
TRBJ2-2,few,TRBD2,TRBV19,TGTGCCACCGAAGCGGGGGGGCCGAACACCGGGGAGCTGTTTTTT,CATEAGGPNTGELFF
TRBJ2-7,-,-,TRBV7-9,TGTGCCAGCAGCCATAGGCGGGACCTACGAGGGACTTACGAGCAGTACTTC,CASSHRRDLRGTYEQYF
TRBJ1-5,few,TRBD1,TRBV20-1,TGCAGTGCTACTACAGGGGAGAATCATCAGCCCCAGCATTTT,CSATTGENHQPQHF
TRBJ1-1,many,-,TRBV12-3/TRBV12-4,TGTGCCAGCAGCGCTACCCTTGGGACTGAAGCTTTCTTT,CASSATLGTEAFF
TRBJ1-1,-,TRBD1,TRBV4-1,TGCGCCAGCGCCCCCGGGACAGGAGAAGCTTTCTTT,CASAPGTGEAFF
TRBJ2-1,-,TRBD2,TRBV4-2,TGTGCCAGCAGCCAAGGGGAACTAGCGGGAAGCTCCTACAATGAGCAGTTCTTC,CASSQGELAGSSYNEQFF
TRBJ1-1,-,TRBD1,TRBV7-3,TGTGCCAGCAGCTTAACCGGGGGGACAGGGGAAGCTTTCTTT,CASSLTGGTGEAFF
TRBJ2-7,-,-,TRBV12-3/TRBV12-4,TGTGCCAGCAGTTTAGAGCCCGGGGGCGAGCAGTACTTC,CASSLEPGGEQYF
TRBJ2-5,-,TRBD2,TRBV7-2,TGTGCCAGCAGCTTAAATAGCGGGGCTGGGGAGACCCAGTACTTC,CASSLNSGAGETQYF
TRBJ2-2,few,-,TRBV2,TGTGCCAGCACTACCGACAAGCCGAACACCGGGGAGCTGTTTTTT,CASTTDKPNTGELFF
TRBJ2-1,few,-,TRBV10-3,TGTGCCATCAGCTATTCCCCAGGGGATTTGAATGAGCAGTTCTTC,CAISYSPGDLNEQFF
TRBJ2-5,few,-,TRBV20-1,TGCAGTGCTAATCGGGCTGGGGAGACCCAGTACTTC,CSANRAGETQYF
TRBJ1-2,few,TRBD1,TRBV6-5,TGTGCCAGCAGGCAACCGGGACAGGGGTTCTATGGCTACACCTTC,CASRQPGQGFYGYTF
TRBJ2-7,-,-,TRBV11-2,TGTGTCAGCAGCCCAAGCCCCGGCGGACGCCTGGACGAGCAGTACTTC,CVSSPSPGGRLDEQYF
TRBJ2-3,few,TRBD2,TRBV4-2,TGTGCCAGCAGCCAAGATCAGCGGGGGGGCCCAGATACGCAGTATTTT,CASSQDQRGGPDTQYF
TRBJ2-3,once,TRBD2,TRBV3-1,TGTGCCAGCAGCCAAGAGGGGGGGGTGCAGTATTTT,CASSQEGGVQYF
TRBJ1-2,-,-,TRBV6-2/TRBV6-3,TGTGCCAGCAGTTGGGTGAGGGGGTCGTATGGCTACACCTTC,CASSWVRGSYGYTF
TRBJ1-5,few,-,TRBV3-1,TGTGCCAGCAGTCCCACGGGGTTTGTGCAGCCCCAGCATTTT,CASSPTGFVQPQHF
TRBJ1-2,-,TRBD1,TRBV5-1,TGCGCCAGCAGCTTGGAAAGGACAGGGGGCTACTATGGCTACACCTTC,CASSLERTGGYYGYTF
TRBJ1-2,-,TRBD1,TRBV3-1,TGTGCCAGCAGCCCCGAGACCCAGACAGGGGAGGATGGCTACACCTTC,CASSPETQTGEDGYTF
TRBJ2-3,many,-,TRBV29-1,TGCAGCGTTGAAAGTTTTGCGCAGTATTTT,CSVESFAQYF